This is a list of T cell receptor beta chains from one sample in a study of T cells after yellow fever vaccination. Each CDR3 protein gets one entry after TCRdb re-called the 5' RACE reads with MiXCR. The table has around 590,000 distinct CDR3 sequences, 9% to 15% seen once. The specimen comprised PBMCs, sampled on the day of the yellow fever booster vaccination. These receptors were obtained from a man aged 30-40 years who received the YFV17D yellow fever vaccine. Both conserved end residues are part of each CDR3. A D gene is named only where the DNA matches it firmly. Clone size is shown for a subset of rows, as once, few, many or a class of expanded clone.

J gene | clone size | D gene | V gene | CDR3 protein | CDR3 DNA
TRBJ2-4 | - | TRBD1 | TRBV19 | CASSRGQGASNIQYF | TGTGCCAGTAGTAGGGGACAGGGGGCGAGTAACATTCAGTACTTC
TRBJ2-7 | - | - | TRBV5-4 | CASSYSGNEQYF | TGTGCCAGCAGCTATTCGGGAAACGAGCAGTACTTC
TRBJ2-7 | - | TRBD2 | TRBV20-1 | CSASLAGLYEQYF | TGCAGTGCTTCGTTAGCGGGACTATACGAGCAGTACTTC
TRBJ2-2 | - | - | TRBV7-2 | CASSLLSTGELFF | TGTGCCAGCAGCTTACTGTCGACCGGGGAGCTGTTTTTT
TRBJ1-4 | - | TRBD1 | TRBV6-1 | CASSPTGEVGEKLFF | TGTGCCAGCAGTCCCACAGGGGAGGTGGGTGAAAAACTGTTTTTT
TRBJ2-1 | few | - | TRBV25-1 | CASSSSAWGQFF | TGTGCCAGCAGCTCCTCCGCTTGGGGGCAGTTCTTC
TRBJ2-1 | few | TRBD1 | TRBV23-1 | CASSHAGTGVNEQFF | TGCGCCAGCAGTCATGCCGGGACAGGGGTCAATGAGCAGTTCTTC
TRBJ2-7 | - | TRBD2 | TRBV6-5 | CASLYLSGRAAGEQYF | TGTGCCAGCCTTTACCTTAGCGGGAGGGCCGCAGGGGAGCAGTACTTC
TRBJ1-5 | few | - | TRBV18 | CASSPFQGKGNQPQHF | TGTGCCAGCTCACCATTTCAGGGGAAGGGCAATCAGCCCCAGCATTTT
TRBJ2-7 | few | TRBD1 | TRBV5-1 | CASSLQGQEQYF | TGCGCCAGCAGCCTACAGGGGCAGGAGCAGTACTTC
TRBJ2-7 | - | TRBD2 | TRBV7-9 | CASSLASSGIYEQYF | TGTGCCAGCAGCTTAGCTTCGAGCGGGATATACGAGCAGTACTTC
TRBJ1-1 | - | - | TRBV7-8 | CASSLRQTAKNTEAFF | TGTGCCAGCAGCTTAAGACAGACAGCGAAGAACACTGAAGCTTTCTTT
TRBJ2-3 | - | TRBD1 | TRBV7-2 | CASSLGDRASATQYF | TGTGCCAGCAGCCTAGGGGACAGGGCGAGCGCTACGCAGTATTTT
TRBJ2-5 | - | - | TRBV20-1 | CSAQTGTLKETQYF | TGCAGTGCTCAGACCGGGACACTAAAAGAGACCCAGTACTTC
TRBJ2-3 | - | TRBD2 | TRBV4-3 | CASSQGPAGAWDITDTQYF | TGCGCCAGCAGCCAAGGTCCAGCGGGAGCCTGGGATATCACAGATACGCAGTATTTT
TRBJ2-2 | few | - | TRBV5-1 | CASSSPSSSSTGELFF | TGCGCCAGCAGCTCACCTAGCTCAAGTAGCACCGGGGAGCTGTTTTTT
TRBJ2-3 | - | TRBD1 | TRBV7-2 | CASSLIAGQGQDTQYF | TGTGCCAGCAGCTTAATCGCGGGACAGGGCCAGGATACGCAGTATTTT
TRBJ1-5 | few | - | TRBV27 | CASSLLGGRNQPQHF | TGTGCCAGCAGTTTATTGGGGGGCCGCAATCAGCCCCAGCATTTT
TRBJ2-3 | - | - | TRBV5-1 | CASSLTVTTDTQYF | TGCGCCAGCAGCTTGACGGTTACCACAGATACGCAGTATTTT
TRBJ2-1 | many | - | TRBV24-1 | CATAGKGAYYNEQFF | TGTGCCACCGCGGGGAAGGGGGCGTATTACAATGAGCAGTTCTTC
TRBJ2-3 | few | - | TRBV24-1 | CATSDFSTGADTQYF | TGTGCCACCAGTGATTTTAGTACGGGCGCAGATACGCAGTATTTT
TRBJ2-7 | - | - | TRBV21-1 | CASRRPGQSYEQYF | TGTGCCAGCAGACGACCGGGACAGTCCTACGAGCAGTACTTC
TRBJ2-2 | few | - | TRBV5-4 | CASSWEASTKVTGELFF | TGTGCCAGCAGCTGGGAGGCCTCTACTAAAGTCACCGGGGAGCTGTTTTTT
TRBJ2-1 | - | TRBD2 | TRBV20-1 | CSATGGRNEQFF | TGCAGTGCTACGGGAGGGCGAAATGAGCAGTTCTTC
TRBJ2-2 | - | TRBD1 | TRBV16 | CASSSRGPSWELFF | TGTGCCAGCAGCTCCAGGGGGCCCAGCTGGGAGCTGTTTTTT
TRBJ2-7 | - | - | TRBV5-6 | CASSLGSRVSEQYF | TGTGCCAGCAGCTTAGGGAGCAGGGTAAGCGAGCAGTACTTC
TRBJ1-2 | few | TRBD1 | TRBV4-3 | CASSQTGVRRYTF | TGCGCCAGCAGCCAGACAGGGGTTCGCCGCTACACCTTC
TRBJ1-1 | - | TRBD1 | TRBV27 | CASSPPGQSNTEAFF | TGTGCCAGCAGTCCCCCGGGACAGTCTAACACTGAAGCTTTCTTT
TRBJ1-1 | - | - | TRBV10-3 | CAISESTLRNTEAFF | TGTGCCATCAGTGAGTCCACCCTACGGAACACTGAAGCTTTCTTT
TRBJ1-5 | few | TRBD1 | TRBV27 | CASRSDRASQPQHF | TGTGCCAGCAGGTCGGACAGGGCAAGTCAGCCCCAGCATTTT
TRBJ2-1 | - | - | TRBV9 | CASSVDGGSSYNEQFF | TGTGCCAGCAGCGTAGATGGAGGAAGCTCCTACAATGAGCAGTTCTTC
TRBJ2-7 | many | TRBD1 | TRBV5-6 | CASSRRTGQGGEQYF | TGTGCCAGCAGCAGAAGGACAGGGCAGGGAGGCGAGCAGTACTTC
TRBJ2-5 | few | - | TRBV3-1 | CASSQDIDRDSQQETQYF | TGTGCCAGCAGCCAAGATATTGACCGGGACTCCCAACAAGAGACCCAGTACTTC
TRBJ2-2 | few | - | TRBV9 | CASSVGALAPGELFF | TGTGCCAGCAGCGTAGGGGCTCTAGCTCCCGGGGAGCTGTTTTTT
TRBJ1-1 | - | - | TRBV12-5 | CASGSGYAGTEAFF | TGTGCTAGTGGTTCTGGTTATGCGGGCACTGAAGCTTTCTTT
TRBJ2-6 | few | - | TRBV5-1 | CASSLSLSPSSGANVLTF | TGCGCCAGCAGCTTGTCTCTTTCCCCGAGCTCTGGGGCCAACGTCCTGACTTTC
TRBJ1-2 | few | TRBD1 | TRBV20-1 | CSAGLTGGDYGYTF | TGCAGTGCTGGATTGACAGGGGGCGACTATGGCTACACCTTC
TRBJ2-3 | - | - | TRBV20-1 | CSGASTDTQYF | TGCAGTGGGGCAAGCACAGATACGCAGTATTTT
TRBJ2-1 | - | - | TRBV14 | CASSQAGRSLTYNEQFF | TGTGCCAGCAGCCAAGCGGGCAGGAGCCTTACCTACAATGAGCAGTTCTTC
TRBJ2-1 | - | - | TRBV5-8 | CASSTGAREQFF | TGTGCCAGCAGCACCGGGGCAAGAGAGCAGTTCTTC